This T cell receptor (beta chain) was sequenced for a study of Ad26.COV2.S vaccination and SARS-CoV-2 variants. Study in general: Intramuscularly, Ad26.COV2.S was given either once or twice, 56 days apart.

From germline, CDR1 is MNHEY and CDR2 SVGAGI. Losses at the gene ends were 1 base for V and 1 base for J; bases not matched to a gene: 2. The CDR3 extends over 15 amino acids. The treatment: around 19 received Ad26.COV2.S at low or high dose, single or two shots; about 5 received placebo; per-sample allocation not given. Sampling took place 63 days after the first vaccine or placebo injection. Clones were sequenced by immunoSEQ multiplex PCR, and TCRdb holds only the in-frame ones, with some missing. Among about 350,000 clones, about 88% were seen once, and the ten largest hold around 11%. The V call is TRBV6-5, the J call TRBJ2-7, with 9 bases that match TRBD1. Sequences were derived from peripheral blood, sampled in a trial of Ad26.COV2.S vaccine versus placebo. This clonotype was sampled from a person aged 18 to 59 who received the Ad26.COV2.S COVID-19 vaccine or a placebo. CDR3 in amino acids: CASSYWGQGSYEQYF. In nucleotides, the CDR3 is TGTGCCAGCAGTTACTGGGGACAGGGTTCCTACGAGCAGTACTTC.